One sample yielded the 21 T cell receptor beta chains listed below, sequenced in a study of siplizumab effects on memory and regulatory T cells. Kept together in coculture, the mixed lymphocyte reaction cells spent less than 7 days at 37°C. TCRdb's copy holds only in-frame clones and misses some; the assay was immunoSEQ multiplex PCR. The data contain roughly 18,000 clones, 40% to 60% of them singletons. Antigens of these TCRs are unknown. Sample: CFSE-low (dividing) CD4+ T cells sorted from an allogeneic mixed lymphocyte reaction. The source of these receptors is a human donor in good health; the cells came from an allogeneic mixed lymphocyte reaction.

The chain employs TRBV6-5 and TRBJ2-1; TRBD2 agrees at 8 bases. Germline trimming cut 8 bases from V and 3 bases from J; bases unmatched to any gene: 6. Germline lookup yields CDR1 MNHEY and CDR2 SVGAGI. The CDR3 sequence is 14 residues long. The CDR3 nucleotides are TGTGCCAGCGGCCGGAGCGGGGGCTACAATGAGCAGTTCTTC. This translates into CASGRSGGYNEQFF.

A few counts support this clone. V is TRBV30 and J is TRBJ1-5, with TRBD1 as a possible D gene (6 bases). This CDR3 spans 15 amino acids. V lost 2 bases and J 0 bases, leaving 11 bases between the germline ends. Per germline, CDR1 GTSNPN and CDR2 SVGIG (reference sequence). As DNA, the CDR3 is TGTGCCTGGAGTAACGGGGGGGCTAGCAATCAGCCCCAGCATTTT. This translates into CAWSNGGASNQPQHF.

This clone occurred a few times. This chain connects TRBV6-6 to TRBJ1-1; possible D gene TRBD1, 6 bases. Per the germline V gene, CDR1 is MNHNY and CDR2 is SVGAGI (reference sequence). The CDR3 loop spans 14 amino acids. V lost 5 bases and J 4 bases, leaving 14 bases between the germline ends. CDR3 region: CASSLQGMATEAFF. The CDR3 DNA reads TGTGCCAGCAGTCTGCAGGGGATGGCCACTGAAGCTTTCTTT.

CDR3 coding DNA: TGTGCCAGCAGCCGGGCGGGCTCTTCCTACGAGCAGTACTTC. Encoded protein: CASSRAGSSYEQYF. This chain uses TRBV27 with TRBJ2-7, with a weak D call TRBD2 (5 bases). Germline lookup yields CDR1 MNHEY and CDR2 SMNVEV (reference sequence). The CDR3 contains 14 residues. The ends were cut back, 6 bases at V and 1 base at J, with 13 bases in the middle.

The genes are TRBV10-3 and TRBJ1-2; perhaps TRBD1 as D (5 bases). The CDR3 has 12 amino acids. Germline V gene lookup returns CDR1 ENHRY and CDR2 SYGVKD. V was pared by 2 bases and J by 8 bases, with 9 bases between. The CDR3 protein is CAISEDGAGYTF. CDR3 nucleotides: TGTGCCATCAGTGAGGACGGGGCGGGCTACACCTTC.

By share, this clone ranks as medium-sized (0.01 to 0.1%). This sequence joins TRBV5-4 and TRBJ1-1, with 10 bases aligning to TRBD1. The germline CDR1 and CDR2 sequences are SGHNT and YYREEE (reference sequence). This CDR3 has 14 amino acids. V shed 3 bases and J 1 base; nucleotides not matched to a gene: 0. In nucleotides, the CDR3 is TGTGCCAGCAGCTGGGACAGGGGGAACACTGAAGCTTTCTTT. Translated: CASSWDRGNTEAFF.

This clone has only a few counts. The chain combines TRBV29-1 with TRBJ1-1; no clear D. Trimming removed 4 bases at V and 1 base at J, with 7 bases between. The CDR3 sequence is 12 residues long. In germline, CDR1 is SQVTM, CDR2 ANQGSEA. The CDR3 region has the DNA TGCAGCGTTGGGAAAGGGAACACTGAAGCTTTCTTT. Translation gives CSVGKGNTEAFF.

The V call is TRBV2, the J call TRBJ2-3, with D tentatively TRBD2 (5 bases). The germline V gene encodes CDR1 SNHLY and CDR2 FYNNEI. The ends were cut back, 7 bases at V and 0 bases at J, with 11 bases in the middle. There are 14 residues in the CDR3. In DNA, the CDR3 is TGTGCCAGCAAAAGGTCGGGAAGCACAGATACGCAGTATTTT. Translation gives CASKRSGSTDTQYF.

This clone was picked up a small number of times. This chain links TRBV18 with TRBJ2-7; perhaps D is TRBD1 or TRBD2 (5 bases each). The V end lost 4 bases, the J end lost 3 bases, and 16 bases lay between the germline ends. CDR1 is KGHSH and CDR2 is LQKENI in the germline V gene. CDR3 length: 15 amino acids. CDR3 coding DNA: TGTGCCAGCTCACGTACCACGGGGACCGACTACGAGCAGTACTTC. It is translated as CASSRTTGTDYEQYF.

In its sample, this clone was seen a few times. The chain links TRBV10-3 to TRBJ1-2, with D possibly matching TRBD1 (5 bases). Germline-derived CDR1 and CDR2 are ENHRY and SYGVKD. The CDR3 runs 16 residues. V was shortened by 4 bases and J by 2 bases, with 17 bases between the two germline ends. The CDR3 nucleotides are TGTGCCATCAGTGTTGACAGTAGTCGCTTAAACTATGGCTACACCTTC. This translates into CAISVDSSRLNYGYTF.

V gene TRBV23-1 combines with J gene TRBJ2-3, with D tentatively TRBD1 (6 bases). TRBV23-1 is marked as an open reading frame, function uncertain. With 8 bases removed from V and 3 bases from J, the gap between germline ends came to 18 bases. The CDR3 has 15 residues. CDR3 DNA sequence: TGCGCCAGCCAGGGGCGGGCCTGGACAACAGATACGCAGTATTTT. It specifies CASQGRAWTTDTQYF.

This clone was counted between two and nine times. V and J are TRBV7-3 and TRBJ2-3; 7 nucleotides line up with TRBD2. CDR1 and CDR2 (germline): SGHTA, FQGTGA. CDR3 length: 14 residues. The trim removed 2 bases at V and 3 bases at J, leaving 2 bases unmatched. The CDR3 protein is CASSLGLGTDTQYF. CDR3 nucleotides: TGTGCCAGCAGCTTAGGACTAGGAACAGATACGCAGTATTTT.

The chain joins TRBV30 to TRBJ2-7; 9 nucleotides match TRBD1. The V gene's germline CDR1 is GTSNPN and CDR2 SVGIG (reference sequence). Trimming took 3 bases from V and 1 from J; bases not matched to a gene: 7. The CDR3 has 15 amino acids. The CDR3 bases are TGTGCCTGGAGCCTGAAGACAGGGGGGTCCTACGAGCAGTACTTC. Amino acid sequence: CAWSLKTGGSYEQYF.

For the CDR3, the DNA is TGTGCCAGCAGCGACAGGGCTTATGGCTACACCTTC. Translation: CASSDRAYGYTF. The rearrangement uses TRBV6-5 and TRBJ1-2; 7 bases fit TRBD1. Germline loops: CDR1 MNHEY, CDR2 SVGAGI. The length of the CDR3 is 12 residues. J gave up 5 bases and V 6 bases, and 3 bases lay outside the gene matches.

The chain is built from TRBV5-1 and TRBJ2-3, with 10 bases identical to TRBD2. After removal of 4 bases from V and 4 bases from J, the junction contained 6 bases not matched to a gene. Germline CDR1 and CDR2: SGHRS and YFSETQ. The CDR3 sequence is 15 residues long. The CDR3 reads CASSPSGGAADTQYF. The DNA of the CDR3 is TGCGCCAGCAGCCCGAGCGGGGGGGCCGCAGATACGCAGTATTTT.

The chain combines TRBV11-3 with TRBJ1-2; the D is unclear. The germline V and J ends were trimmed by 0 bases and 0 bases, with 8 bases remaining between them. Germline V gene sequence: CDR1 SGHNT, CDR2 YENEEA. This CDR3 is 15 amino acids long. Here the CDR3 DNA reads TGTGCCAGCAGCTTAGAGAGGTTGACTAACTATGGCTACACCTTC. Its translation is CASSLERLTNYGYTF.

This chain connects TRBV6-5 to TRBJ2-5; D not certain. Germline values: CDR1 MNHEY, CDR2 SVGAGI. Trimming shortened V by 1 base and J by 5 bases, and 11 bases separated the two germline ends. This CDR3 has 14 residues. CDR3 DNA: TGTGCCAGCAGTTACTTCGGACGGCAGGAGACCCAGTACTTC. It codes for CASSYFGRQETQYF.

V and J are TRBV10-3 and TRBJ1-1, with unresolved D. Trimming stripped 3 bases from V and 2 bases from J, with 10 bases between. This CDR3 region has 14 residues. The germline V gene has CDR1 ENHRY and CDR2 SYGVKD. The CDR3: CAISEGAANTEAFF. CDR3 DNA: TGTGCCATCAGTGAAGGAGCGGCAAACACTGAAGCTTTCTTT.

The chain has TRBV7-2 and TRBJ1-1; 7 positions match TRBD1. The ends lost 6 bases at V and 0 bases at J; junction bases unmatched: 16. CDR1 is SGHTA and CDR2 is FQGNSA in the germline V gene. The CDR3 is 18 residues long. As DNA, the CDR3 is TGTGCCAGCAGTCGAAAGCTAGGGGAGGGGGCTATGAACACTGAAGCTTTCTTT. This gives the protein CASSRKLGEGAMNTEAFF. Full variable domain (outside the CDR3, taken from reference TRBV7-2 and TRBJ1-1): GAGVSQSPSNKVTEKGKDVELRCDPISGHTALYWYRQSLGQGLEFLIYFQGNSAPDKSGLPSDRFSAERTGGSVSTLTIQRTQQEDSAVYLCASSRKLGEGAMNTEAFFGQGTRLTVV.

J is TRBJ2-1 and V is TRBV6-5; D is undetermined. The CDR3 has 11 residues. Germline CDR1 reads MNHEY; CDR2 reads SVGAGI. Trimming removed 1 base from V and 8 bases from J, with 3 bases in between. CDR3 nucleotide sequence: TGTGCCAGCAGTTACTGGGATGAGCAGTTCTTC. It specifies CASSYWDEQFF.

This clone was detected only a few times. The chain combines TRBV2 with TRBJ2-7; 9 bases agree with TRBD2. The CDR3 loop spans 17 amino acids. After removal of 0 bases from V and 4 bases from J, the junction contained 10 bases not matched to a gene. Germline CDR1 SNHLY, CDR2 FYNNEI. The CDR3 nucleotides read TGTGCCAGCAGTGAAGCGCTTATCACTAGCGGGTGGTACGAGCAGTACTTC. Translated: CASSEALITSGWYEQYF.